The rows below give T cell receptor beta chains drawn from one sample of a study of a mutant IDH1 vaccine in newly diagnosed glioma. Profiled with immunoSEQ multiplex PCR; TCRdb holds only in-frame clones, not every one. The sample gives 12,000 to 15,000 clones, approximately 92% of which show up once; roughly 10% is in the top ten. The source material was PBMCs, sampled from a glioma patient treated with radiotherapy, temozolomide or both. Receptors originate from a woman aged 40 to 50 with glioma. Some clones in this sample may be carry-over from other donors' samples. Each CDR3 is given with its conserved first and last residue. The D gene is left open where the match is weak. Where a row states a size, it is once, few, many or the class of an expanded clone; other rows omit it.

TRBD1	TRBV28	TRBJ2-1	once	TGTGCCAGCAGTCCCATCCTTAACAGGGGAACCTACAATGAGCAGTTCTTC	CASSPILNRGTYNEQFF
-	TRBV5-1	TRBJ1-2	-	TGCGCCAGCAGCTTAGACAACAATAGTGGCTACACCTTC	CASSLDNNSGYTF
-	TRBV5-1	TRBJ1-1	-	TGCGCCAGCAGCTTACACCCCGGTGGGGTGAACACTGAAGCTTTCTTT	CASSLHPGGVNTEAFF
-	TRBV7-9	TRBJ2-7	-	TGTGCCAGCAGCTTAAGTGGCGAGCAGTACTTC	CASSLSGEQYF
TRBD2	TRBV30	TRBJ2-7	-	TGTGCCTGGGCTAGCGGGAGGGTTTACGAGCAGTACTTC	CAWASGRVYEQYF
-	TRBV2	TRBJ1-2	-	TGTGCCAGGGGCCCCGGACAGACTGCTAACTATGGCTACACCTTC	CARGPGQTANYGYTF
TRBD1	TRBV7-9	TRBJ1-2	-	TGTGCCAGCAGCCTACCGACAGGGGGAAACTATGGCTACACCTTC	CASSLPTGGNYGYTF
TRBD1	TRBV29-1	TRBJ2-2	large	TGCAGCGCACGGGACAGTAACACCGGGGAGCTGTTTTTT	CSARDSNTGELFF
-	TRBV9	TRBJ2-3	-	TGTGCCAGCAGCGTAGCAGGGTCTAGCACAGATACGCAGTATTTT	CASSVAGSSTDTQYF
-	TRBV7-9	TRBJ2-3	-	TGTGCCAGCAGCTTAGAAGTTACAGATACGCAGTATTTT	CASSLEVTDTQYF
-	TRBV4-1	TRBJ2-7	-	TGCGCCAGCAGCCAAGGAGGCTACGAGCAGTACTTC	CASSQGGYEQYF
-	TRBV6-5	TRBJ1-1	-	TGTGCCAGCACTCACGGGGAAGGGTACACTGAAGCTTTCTTT	CASTHGEGYTEAFF
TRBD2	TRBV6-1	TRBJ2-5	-	TGTGCCAGCAGTGGAGCGGGAGTTTTGGAGACCCAGTACTTC	CASSGAGVLETQYF
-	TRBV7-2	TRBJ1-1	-	TGTGCCAGCAGCTTACAGGTGAACACTGAAGCTTTCTTT	CASSLQVNTEAFF
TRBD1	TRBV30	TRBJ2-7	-	TGTGCCTGGAGCCCCGGGACAGGGCCGTACGAGCAGTACTTC	CAWSPGTGPYEQYF
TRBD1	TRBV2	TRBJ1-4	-	TGTGCCAGCAGTGAGGGACAGGGTGATGAAAAACTGTTTTTT	CASSEGQGDEKLFF
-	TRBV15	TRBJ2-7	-	TGTGCCACCAGCAGAGATAAGAGGACCTACGAGCAGTACTTC	CATSRDKRTYEQYF
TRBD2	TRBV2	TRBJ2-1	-	TGTGCCAGCAGACCGACTAGCGGGGGGCTAAACAATGAGCAGTTCTTC	CASRPTSGGLNNEQFF
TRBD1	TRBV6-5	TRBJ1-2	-	TGTGCCAGCAGTTACTCGAAAGGGGGCGATGGCTACACCTTC	CASSYSKGGDGYTF
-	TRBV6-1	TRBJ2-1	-	TGTGCCAGCACCCAAGGAAGTGGAAGGAGTTTCTTC	CASTQGSGRSFF
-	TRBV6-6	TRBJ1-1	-	TGTGCCAGCAGTTACCAGCCAGGGGTGGCTTTCTTT	CASSYQPGVAFF
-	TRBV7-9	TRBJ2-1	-	TGTGCCAGCAGCTCGATTCAGGGAAATGAGCAGTTCTTC	CASSSIQGNEQFF
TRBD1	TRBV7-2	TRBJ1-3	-	TGTGCCAACAGCGCACTCGGACAGGGGGCCGTCCGAAACACCATATATTTT	CANSALGQGAVRNTIYF
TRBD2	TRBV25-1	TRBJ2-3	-	TGTGCCAGCAGTGCCCCGAGATTAGCGGGGGTATCAGATACGCAGTATTTT	CASSAPRLAGVSDTQYF
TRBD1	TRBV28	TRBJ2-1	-	TGTGCCAGCACCCCGGACAGGACTTTGTACAATGAGCAGTTCTTC	CASTPDRTLYNEQFF
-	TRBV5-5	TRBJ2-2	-	TGTGCCAGCAGCTACAACACCGGGGAGCTGTTTTTT	CASSYNTGELFF
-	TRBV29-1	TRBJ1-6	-	TGCAGCGTCGGGGCGTCGAGGGATTCACCCCTCCACTTT	CSVGASRDSPLHF
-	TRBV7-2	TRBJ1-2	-	TGTGCCAGCAGACGGGCCACGAGAGGTGGCTACACCTTC	CASRRATRGGYTF
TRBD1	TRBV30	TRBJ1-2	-	TGTGCCTGGAGTGCCGGGACAGGGGGAGGCTACACCTTC	CAWSAGTGGGYTF
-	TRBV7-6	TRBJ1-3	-	TGTGCCAGCAGCCCCCGGACAGGAAACACCATATATTTT	CASSPRTGNTIYF
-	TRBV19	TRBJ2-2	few	TGTGCCACCCAGTCGGCCTACACCGGGGAGCTGTTTTTT	CATQSAYTGELFF
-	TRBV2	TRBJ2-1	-	TGTGCCAGCCGACTGAACAATGAGCAGTTCTTC	CASRLNNEQFF
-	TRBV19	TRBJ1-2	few	TGTGCCAGTATAGAGGGTAGCACACCTTATGGCTACACCTTC	CASIEGSTPYGYTF
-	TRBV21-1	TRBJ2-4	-	TGTGCCAGCAGCAAATGCAGGACAGGGGCGAACATTCAGTACTTC	CASSKCRTGANIQYF
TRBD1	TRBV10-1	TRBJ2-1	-	TGCGCCAGCAGTGGAGGGACAGGCTCCTACAATGAGCAGTTCTTC	CASSGGTGSYNEQFF
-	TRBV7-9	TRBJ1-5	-	TGTGCCAGCAGCCCAGGGGAGGGCAATCAGCCCCAGCATTTT	CASSPGEGNQPQHF
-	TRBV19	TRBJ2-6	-	TGTGCCAGTAGCCGTAGCTCTGGGGCCAACGTCCTGACTTTC	CASSRSSGANVLTF
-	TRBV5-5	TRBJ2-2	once	TGTGCCAGCAGCTTGGGGGTCAGCTCAAACACCGGGGAGCTGTTTTTT	CASSLGVSSNTGELFF
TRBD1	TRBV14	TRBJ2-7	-	TGTGCCAGCAGCCCGTCCGGGACAGGGACCTACGTGCAGTACTTC	CASSPSGTGTYVQYF
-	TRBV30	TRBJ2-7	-	TGTGCCTGGAGTGGACGGATTTACCCCTACGAGCAGTACTTC	CAWSGRIYPYEQYF
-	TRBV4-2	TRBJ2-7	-	TGTGCCAGCAGCCAAGCGGAGGGACAAGACTACGAGCAGTACTTC	CASSQAEGQDYEQYF
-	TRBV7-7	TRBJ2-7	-	TGTGCTAGCAGCTTTGTTTGGGGTAGCGAGCAGTACTTC	CASSFVWGSEQYF
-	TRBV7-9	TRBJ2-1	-	TGTGCCAGCAGCTTAGGGGTTAGCTCCTACAATGAGCAGTTCTTC	CASSLGVSSYNEQFF
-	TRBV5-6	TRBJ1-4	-	TGTGCCAGCAGCTTTGGGGGCGCGGAAAAACTGTTTTTT	CASSFGGAEKLFF
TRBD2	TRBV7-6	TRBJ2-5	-	TGTGCCAGCACCCGGACTAGCGGGAGTGTAAGGGAGACCCAGTACTTC	CASTRTSGSVRETQYF